The rows below give T cell receptor beta chains drawn from one sample of a study of T cell repertoires in cytomegalovirus infection. These receptors lack a known antigen. MiXCR, applied by TCRdb to the reads, yields one record per CDR3 protein. This sample yields under 450,000 distinct CDR3 sequences, of which about 32% are seen a single time; around an eighth belongs to the top ten. Sequenced material: cultured PBMCs, taken from culture after CMV antigen stimulation. The receptors were gathered from a human donor in good health (CMV status not recorded). Some clones in this sample may be carry-over from other donors' samples. The CDR3 runs from the conserved cysteine through the conserved F or W. A D gene is named only where the DNA matches it firmly. The size entry is marked missing in some rows and otherwise reads once, few, many or a size class.

j_call: TRBJ2-7; clone_size: few; d_call: TRBD1; v_call: TRBV12-3/TRBV12-4; cdr3_nt: TGTGCCAGCAGCGGAAGAGGACAGGGGCCCTACGAGCAGTACTTC; cdr3_aa: CASSGRGQGPYEQYF
j_call: TRBJ2-2; clone_size: .; d_call: TRBD2; v_call: TRBV4-3; cdr3_nt: TGCGCCAGCAGCCAAGACCTAGCGGGAGCGGCCGGGGAGCTGTTTTTT; cdr3_aa: CASSQDLAGAAGELFF
j_call: TRBJ2-1; clone_size: .; d_call: .; v_call: TRBV6-2/TRBV6-3; cdr3_nt: TGTGCCAGCAGTTATACTAGCTACAATGAGCAGTTCTTC; cdr3_aa: CASSYTSYNEQFF
j_call: TRBJ1-2; clone_size: few; d_call: TRBD1; v_call: TRBV7-2; cdr3_nt: TGTGCCAGCAGCTTTACAGGGGGCGATGGCTACACCTTC; cdr3_aa: CASSFTGGDGYTF
j_call: TRBJ2-5; clone_size: few; d_call: .; v_call: TRBV7-8; cdr3_nt: TGTGCCAGCAGCTCGACTAGTGGACAAGAGACCCAGTACTTC; cdr3_aa: CASSSTSGQETQYF
j_call: TRBJ2-2; clone_size: .; d_call: .; v_call: TRBV20-1; cdr3_nt: TGCAGTGCTAGAGTTCCGAACACCGGGGAGCTGTTTTTT; cdr3_aa: CSARVPNTGELFF
j_call: TRBJ2-2; clone_size: many; d_call: TRBD2; v_call: TRBV4-2; cdr3_nt: TGTGCCAGCAGCCAAGATCAACTAGCGGTGCCCGGGGAGCTGTTTTTT; cdr3_aa: CASSQDQLAVPGELFF
j_call: TRBJ2-1; clone_size: many; d_call: .; v_call: TRBV7-2; cdr3_nt: TGTGCCAGCAGCTTAGTAACGGGAGTCTACAATGAGCAGTTCTTC; cdr3_aa: CASSLVTGVYNEQFF
j_call: TRBJ2-5; clone_size: .; d_call: .; v_call: TRBV7-9; cdr3_nt: TGTGCCAGCAGCTACGGTATGAGCGGAGGGGAAGAGACCCAGTACTTC; cdr3_aa: CASSYGMSGGEETQYF
j_call: TRBJ1-6; clone_size: many; d_call: .; v_call: TRBV27; cdr3_nt: TGTGCCAGCAGTTTATTATCCGAGGGGGGTTATAATTCACCCCTCCACTTT; cdr3_aa: CASSLLSEGGYNSPLHF
j_call: TRBJ2-1; clone_size: many; d_call: TRBD2; v_call: TRBV19; cdr3_nt: TGTGCCAGTAGTAAAGGGACTAGCGTCTACAATGAGCAGTTCTTC; cdr3_aa: CASSKGTSVYNEQFF
j_call: TRBJ1-2; clone_size: .; d_call: .; v_call: TRBV30; cdr3_nt: TGTGCCTGGAGTACAGCGTATGGCTACACCTTC; cdr3_aa: CAWSTAYGYTF
j_call: TRBJ1-4; clone_size: many; d_call: .; v_call: TRBV7-2; cdr3_nt: TGTGCCAGCAGCTTAATACCCGGGACTAATGAAAAACTGTTTTTT; cdr3_aa: CASSLIPGTNEKLFF
j_call: TRBJ2-1; clone_size: .; d_call: TRBD2; v_call: TRBV24-1; cdr3_nt: TGTGCCACCAGGCTAGCGGGAGCCAATGAGCAGTTCTTC; cdr3_aa: CATRLAGANEQFF
j_call: TRBJ2-1; clone_size: .; d_call: TRBD1; v_call: TRBV7-8; cdr3_nt: TGTGCCAGCAGCTCCCGGGACAGATCCTACAATGAGCAGTTCTTC; cdr3_aa: CASSSRDRSYNEQFF
j_call: TRBJ2-1; clone_size: .; d_call: TRBD2; v_call: TRBV11-2; cdr3_nt: TGTGCCAGCAGTTCTCTAGCGGGATTCTACAATGAGCAGTTCTTC; cdr3_aa: CASSSLAGFYNEQFF
j_call: TRBJ2-3; clone_size: .; d_call: .; v_call: TRBV11-2; cdr3_nt: TGTGCCAGCAGCTTAGAACAGGGTGGGACAGATACGCAGTATTTT; cdr3_aa: CASSLEQGGTDTQYF
j_call: TRBJ1-6; clone_size: few; d_call: TRBD1; v_call: TRBV6-1; cdr3_nt: TGTGCCAGCAGTCTCTGGACAGGGAATAATTCACCCCTCCACTTT; cdr3_aa: CASSLWTGNNSPLHF
j_call: TRBJ1-5; clone_size: .; d_call: .; v_call: TRBV12-5; cdr3_nt: TGTGCTAGTGGTTCCACAGGGAATCAGCCCCAGCATTTT; cdr3_aa: CASGSTGNQPQHF
j_call: TRBJ2-1; clone_size: .; d_call: TRBD2; v_call: TRBV12-3/TRBV12-4; cdr3_nt: TGTGCCACCTCGACTAGCTCCTCCTACAATGAGCAGTTCTTC; cdr3_aa: CATSTSSSYNEQFF
j_call: TRBJ2-4; clone_size: .; d_call: .; v_call: TRBV2; cdr3_nt: TGTGCCAGCAGCCCACGGGAGATCCTAACCAAAAACATTCAGTACTTC; cdr3_aa: CASSPREILTKNIQYF
j_call: TRBJ1-2; clone_size: once; d_call: .; v_call: TRBV28; cdr3_nt: TGTGCCAGCACCGTTTGGGGGGACGGGGTTAGCTATGGCTACACCTTC; cdr3_aa: CASTVWGDGVSYGYTF
j_call: TRBJ1-1; clone_size: few; d_call: .; v_call: TRBV5-1; cdr3_nt: TGCGCCAGCAGCCCGGGGCGGGATACTGAAGCTTTCTTT; cdr3_aa: CASSPGRDTEAFF
j_call: TRBJ2-1; clone_size: many; d_call: TRBD2; v_call: TRBV7-2; cdr3_nt: TGTGCCAGCAGCTTAGGACTAGCGGGAGGCCACAATGAGCAGTTCTTC; cdr3_aa: CASSLGLAGGHNEQFF
j_call: TRBJ2-1; clone_size: many; d_call: .; v_call: TRBV12-3/TRBV12-4; cdr3_nt: TGTGCCAGCAGGGCGGACGTACACGCGCAGTTCTTC; cdr3_aa: CASRADVHAQFF
j_call: TRBJ1-1; clone_size: .; d_call: .; v_call: TRBV28; cdr3_nt: TGTGCCAGCAGTTTCCTCAGGGATGGCGAAGCTTTCTTT; cdr3_aa: CASSFLRDGEAFF
j_call: TRBJ1-2; clone_size: few; d_call: TRBD1; v_call: TRBV5-8; cdr3_nt: TGTGCCAGCAGCGAAGGGACAGACATTTATGGCTACACCTTC; cdr3_aa: CASSEGTDIYGYTF
j_call: TRBJ1-5; clone_size: many; d_call: .; v_call: TRBV7-2; cdr3_nt: TGTGCCAGCAGCTTAACAAGGGTAGAGCCCCAGCATTTT; cdr3_aa: CASSLTRVEPQHF
j_call: TRBJ2-2; clone_size: many; d_call: TRBD2; v_call: TRBV2; cdr3_nt: TGTGCCAGCAGGAGACTAGCGGGAGAGGCCGGGGAGCTGTTTTTT; cdr3_aa: CASRRLAGEAGELFF
j_call: TRBJ2-1; clone_size: few; d_call: .; v_call: TRBV7-2; cdr3_nt: TGTGCCAGCAGCTGGGCAGGGCCACAAAACTACAATGAGCAGTTCTTC; cdr3_aa: CASSWAGPQNYNEQFF
j_call: TRBJ2-5; clone_size: .; d_call: .; v_call: TRBV7-9; cdr3_nt: TGTGCCGGCTGTGGGACAAATGCAGAGACCCAGTACTTC; cdr3_aa: CAGCGTNAETQYF
j_call: TRBJ2-1; clone_size: .; d_call: TRBD2; v_call: TRBV9; cdr3_nt: TGTGCCAGCAGCGTATTCGGGAGGGCCGCCTACAATGAGCAGTTCTTC; cdr3_aa: CASSVFGRAAYNEQFF
j_call: TRBJ2-7; clone_size: .; d_call: .; v_call: TRBV19; cdr3_nt: TGTGCCAGTAGTACCGGACAAGGCGAGCAGTACTTC; cdr3_aa: CASSTGQGEQYF
j_call: TRBJ1-5; clone_size: .; d_call: .; v_call: TRBV19; cdr3_nt: TGTGCCAGTAGTATAGCTACCGACGGGCCCCAGCATTTT; cdr3_aa: CASSIATDGPQHF
j_call: TRBJ2-3; clone_size: few; d_call: .; v_call: TRBV7-2; cdr3_nt: TGTGCCAGCAGCTGGGGCCTTACAGATACGCAGTATTTT; cdr3_aa: CASSWGLTDTQYF
j_call: TRBJ2-7; clone_size: few; d_call: .; v_call: TRBV7-2; cdr3_nt: TGTGCCAGCAGCTTTACACAAGGACAGAGGTACTTC; cdr3_aa: CASSFTQGQRYF
j_call: TRBJ1-5; clone_size: .; d_call: TRBD1; v_call: TRBV10-2; cdr3_nt: TGCGCCAGCAGTTCTTTTAAACCGGGACAGGGGGCAGGACAGCCCCAGCATTTT; cdr3_aa: CASSSFKPGQGAGQPQHF
j_call: TRBJ2-7; clone_size: .; d_call: TRBD2; v_call: TRBV6-6; cdr3_nt: TGTGCCAGCAGTTACCCCTCTAGCGGGAGATCCTACGAGCAGTACTTC; cdr3_aa: CASSYPSSGRSYEQYF
j_call: TRBJ2-3; clone_size: .; d_call: .; v_call: TRBV6-6; cdr3_nt: TGTGCCAGCAGTTACTCCGAAGAGACGAATACGCAGTATTTT; cdr3_aa: CASSYSEETNTQYF
j_call: TRBJ2-1; clone_size: few; d_call: TRBD2; v_call: TRBV7-8; cdr3_nt: TGTGCCAGCAGCTTAGTGGTCAGGTCAAGCGGGGTTGGCGGGAGTGACTACAATGAGCAGTTCTTC; cdr3_aa: CASSLVVRSSGVGGSDYNEQFF
j_call: TRBJ1-6; clone_size: many; d_call: TRBD1; v_call: TRBV7-2; cdr3_nt: TGTGCCAGCAGCTTTAATCGGGACAGGCGAGTTCGTTCACCCCTCCACTTT; cdr3_aa: CASSFNRDRRVRSPLHF
j_call: TRBJ1-2; clone_size: medium-sized; d_call: .; v_call: TRBV12-3/TRBV12-4; cdr3_nt: TGTGCCAGCAGACCTGCCCGAGTAACTAACTATGGCTACACCTTC; cdr3_aa: CASRPARVTNYGYTF
j_call: TRBJ2-1; clone_size: .; d_call: TRBD2; v_call: TRBV2; cdr3_nt: TGTGCCAGCAGGGGGACTAGCAGCTACAATGAGCAGTTCTTC; cdr3_aa: CASRGTSSYNEQFF
j_call: TRBJ2-7; clone_size: once; d_call: TRBD2; v_call: TRBV4-1; cdr3_nt: TGCGCCAGCAGCCAAGATTTAACTAGCGGGAGTTACGAGCAGTACTTC; cdr3_aa: CASSQDLTSGSYEQYF
j_call: TRBJ2-3; clone_size: .; d_call: .; v_call: TRBV10-3; cdr3_nt: TGTGCCATCAGGTTGACCAGGGATCGCCGAAGCACAGATACGCAGTATTTT; cdr3_aa: CAIRLTRDRRSTDTQYF
j_call: TRBJ1-1; clone_size: .; d_call: .; v_call: TRBV6-1; cdr3_nt: TGTGCCAGCAGTGATGGACGGATGAACACTGAAGCTTTCTTT; cdr3_aa: CASSDGRMNTEAFF
j_call: TRBJ2-2; clone_size: .; d_call: .; v_call: TRBV7-8; cdr3_nt: TGTGCCAGCAGAACAGGGAGCGTAAACACCGGGGAGCTGTTTTTT; cdr3_aa: CASRTGSVNTGELFF
j_call: TRBJ1-1; clone_size: .; d_call: .; v_call: TRBV6-2/TRBV6-3; cdr3_nt: TGTGCCAGCAGGCTACAGGGTACCAACACTGAAGCTTTCTTT; cdr3_aa: CASRLQGTNTEAFF
j_call: TRBJ2-1; clone_size: .; d_call: TRBD1; v_call: TRBV6-2/TRBV6-3; cdr3_nt: TGTGCCAGCAGGAACACCGGGACAGGGAAGTTCTTC; cdr3_aa: CASRNTGTGKFF
j_call: TRBJ2-5; clone_size: few; d_call: TRBD1; v_call: TRBV12-3/TRBV12-4; cdr3_nt: TGTGCCAGCAGTTCGGACAGGGGGCGACAAGAGACCCAGTACTTC; cdr3_aa: CASSSDRGRQETQYF
j_call: TRBJ1-4; clone_size: many; d_call: .; v_call: TRBV19; cdr3_nt: TGTGCCAGTAGTAAGGGGTATGCAACTAATGAAAAACTGTTTTTT; cdr3_aa: CASSKGYATNEKLFF
j_call: TRBJ2-6; clone_size: few; d_call: .; v_call: TRBV7-2; cdr3_nt: TGTGCCAGCAGTTCCGGGACACCCTGGGCCGGGGCCAACGTCCTGACTTTC; cdr3_aa: CASSSGTPWAGANVLTF
j_call: TRBJ2-1; clone_size: .; d_call: .; v_call: TRBV10-3; cdr3_nt: TGTGCCATCAGTATGCAGTTGGAGCAGTTCTTC; cdr3_aa: CAISMQLEQFF